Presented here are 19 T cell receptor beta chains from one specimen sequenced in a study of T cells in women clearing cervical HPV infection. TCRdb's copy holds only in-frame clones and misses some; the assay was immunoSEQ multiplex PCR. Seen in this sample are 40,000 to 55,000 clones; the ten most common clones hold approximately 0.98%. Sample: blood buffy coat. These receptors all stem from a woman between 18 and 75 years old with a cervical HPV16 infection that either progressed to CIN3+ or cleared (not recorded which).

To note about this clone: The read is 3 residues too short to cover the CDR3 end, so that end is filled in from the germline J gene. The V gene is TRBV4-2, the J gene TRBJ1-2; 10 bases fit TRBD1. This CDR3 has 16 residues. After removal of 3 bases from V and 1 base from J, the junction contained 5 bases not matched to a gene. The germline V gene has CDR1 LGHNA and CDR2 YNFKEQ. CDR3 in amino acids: CASSQGQGSFNYGYTF. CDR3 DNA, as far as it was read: TGTGCCAGCAGCCAGGGACAGGGGAGTTTTAACTATGGC.

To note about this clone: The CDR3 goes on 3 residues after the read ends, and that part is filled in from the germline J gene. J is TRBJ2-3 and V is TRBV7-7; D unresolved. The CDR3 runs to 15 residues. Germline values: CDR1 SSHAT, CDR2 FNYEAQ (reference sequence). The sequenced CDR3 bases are TGTGCCAGCAGCTTACAAGGCGGCACCCAAGAGACG. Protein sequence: CASSLQGGTQET. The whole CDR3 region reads CASSLQGGTQETQYF.

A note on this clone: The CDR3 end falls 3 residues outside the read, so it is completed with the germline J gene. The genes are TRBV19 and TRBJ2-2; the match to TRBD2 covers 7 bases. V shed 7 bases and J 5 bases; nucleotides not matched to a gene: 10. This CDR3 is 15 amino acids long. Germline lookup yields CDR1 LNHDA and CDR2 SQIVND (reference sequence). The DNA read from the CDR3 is TGTGCCAGTAAAGGGGAGGGAAGTGGAACCGGGGAG. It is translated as CASKGEGSGTGE. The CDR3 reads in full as CASKGEGSGTGELFF.

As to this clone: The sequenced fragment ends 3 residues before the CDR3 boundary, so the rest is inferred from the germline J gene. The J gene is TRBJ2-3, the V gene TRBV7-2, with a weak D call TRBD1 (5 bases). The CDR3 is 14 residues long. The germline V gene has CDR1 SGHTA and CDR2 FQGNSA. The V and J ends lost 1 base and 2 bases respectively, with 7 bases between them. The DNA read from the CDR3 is TGTGCCAGCAGCTTAGGACAGTCCACAGATACG. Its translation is CASSLGQSTDT. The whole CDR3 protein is CASSLGQSTDTQYF.

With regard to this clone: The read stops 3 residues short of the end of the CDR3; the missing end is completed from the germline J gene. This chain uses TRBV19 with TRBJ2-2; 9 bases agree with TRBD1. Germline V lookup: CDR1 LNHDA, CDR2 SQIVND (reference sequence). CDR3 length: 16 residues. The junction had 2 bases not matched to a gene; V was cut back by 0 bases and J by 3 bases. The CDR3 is CASSIDGTGYTGELFF. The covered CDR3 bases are TGTGCCAGTAGTATAGACGGGACAGGGTACACCGGGGAG.

CDR3 DNA (partial): TGCAGTGCTAGCCCTAAGGGACTAGCGGGGGGAGGAGAGACG. Protein: CSASPKGLAGGGET. From start to end, the CDR3 is CSASPKGLAGGGETQYF. The chain joins TRBV20-1 to TRBJ2-3; 15 bases match TRBD2. The read gets to within 3 residues of the CDR3 end, and the germline J gene fills in the rest. This CDR3 has 17 residues. CDR1 and CDR2 (germline): DFQATT, SNEGSKA (reference sequence).

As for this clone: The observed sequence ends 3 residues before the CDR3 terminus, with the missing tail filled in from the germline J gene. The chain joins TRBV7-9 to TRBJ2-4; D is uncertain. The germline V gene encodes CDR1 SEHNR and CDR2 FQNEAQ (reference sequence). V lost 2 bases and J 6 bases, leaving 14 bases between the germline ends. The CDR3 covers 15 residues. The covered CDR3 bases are TGTGCCAGCAGCTTATCTACGGCTGACTCAAACATT. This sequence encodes CASSLSTADSNI. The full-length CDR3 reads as CASSLSTADSNIQYF.

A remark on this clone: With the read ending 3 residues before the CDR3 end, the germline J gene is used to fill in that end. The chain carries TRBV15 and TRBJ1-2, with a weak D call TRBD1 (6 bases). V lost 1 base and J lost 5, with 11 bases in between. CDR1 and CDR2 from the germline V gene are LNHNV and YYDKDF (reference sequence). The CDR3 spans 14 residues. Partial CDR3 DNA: TGTGCCACCAGCAGAGGCAGGGGAGGTTATGGC. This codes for CATSRGRGGYG. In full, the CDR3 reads CATSRGRGGYGYTF.

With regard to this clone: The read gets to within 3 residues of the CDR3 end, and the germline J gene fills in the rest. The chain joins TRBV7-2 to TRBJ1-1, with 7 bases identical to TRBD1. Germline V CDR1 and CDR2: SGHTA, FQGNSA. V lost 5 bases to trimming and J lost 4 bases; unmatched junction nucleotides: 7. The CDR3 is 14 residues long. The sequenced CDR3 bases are TGTGCCAGCAGCCAATACCAGGGGGGCACTGAA. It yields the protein CASSQYQGGTE. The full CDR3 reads CASSQYQGGTEAFF.

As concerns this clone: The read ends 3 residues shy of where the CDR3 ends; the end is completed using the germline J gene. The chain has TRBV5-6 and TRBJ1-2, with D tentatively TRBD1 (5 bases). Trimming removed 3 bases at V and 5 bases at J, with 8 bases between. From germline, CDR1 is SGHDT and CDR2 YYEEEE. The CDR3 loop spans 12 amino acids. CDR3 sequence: CASSSKGYGYTF. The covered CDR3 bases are TGTGCCAGCAGCTCCAAGGGGTATGGC.

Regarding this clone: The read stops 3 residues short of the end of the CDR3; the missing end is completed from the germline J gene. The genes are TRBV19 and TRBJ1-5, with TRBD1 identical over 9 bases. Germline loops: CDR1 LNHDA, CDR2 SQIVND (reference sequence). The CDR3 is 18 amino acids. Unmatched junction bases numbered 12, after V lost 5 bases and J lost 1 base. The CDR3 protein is CASSPVIPGTGSNQPQHF. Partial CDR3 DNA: TGTGCCAGTAGTCCCGTCATACCGGGGACAGGGAGCAATCAGCCC.

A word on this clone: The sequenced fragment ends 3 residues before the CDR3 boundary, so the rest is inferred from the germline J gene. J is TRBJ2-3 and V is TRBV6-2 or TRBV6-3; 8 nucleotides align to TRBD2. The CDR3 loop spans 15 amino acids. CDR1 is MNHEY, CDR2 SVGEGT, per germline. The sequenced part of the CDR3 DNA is TGTGCCAGCAGTTACCCCCTAGCGGGCCAAGAGACG. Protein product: CASSYPLAGQET. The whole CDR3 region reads CASSYPLAGQETQYF.

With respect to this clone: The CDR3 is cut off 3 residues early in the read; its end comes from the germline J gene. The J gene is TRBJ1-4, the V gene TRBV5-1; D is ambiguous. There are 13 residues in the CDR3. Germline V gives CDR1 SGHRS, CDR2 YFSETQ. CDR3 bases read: TGCGCCAGCAGCCCCCTAGCCGAGCCCCCA. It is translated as CASSPLAEPP. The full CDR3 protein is CASSPLAEPPLFF.

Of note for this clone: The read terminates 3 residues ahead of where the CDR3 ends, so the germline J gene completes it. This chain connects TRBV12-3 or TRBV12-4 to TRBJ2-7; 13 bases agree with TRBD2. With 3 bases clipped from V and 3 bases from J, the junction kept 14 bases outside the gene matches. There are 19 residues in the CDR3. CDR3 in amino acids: CASSFRLAGGPSPLYEQYF. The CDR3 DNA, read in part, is TGTGCCAGCAGTTTCCGACTAGCGGGGGGCCCAAGCCCGCTCTACGAG.

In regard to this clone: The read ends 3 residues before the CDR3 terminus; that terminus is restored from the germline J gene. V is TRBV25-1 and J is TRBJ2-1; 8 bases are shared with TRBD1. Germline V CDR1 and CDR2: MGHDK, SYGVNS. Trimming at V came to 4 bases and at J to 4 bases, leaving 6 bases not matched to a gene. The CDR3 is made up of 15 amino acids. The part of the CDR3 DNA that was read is TGTGCCAGCAGTGGGGGGGACAGGACTTACAATGAG. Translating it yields CASSGGDRTYNE. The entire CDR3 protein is CASSGGDRTYNEQFF.

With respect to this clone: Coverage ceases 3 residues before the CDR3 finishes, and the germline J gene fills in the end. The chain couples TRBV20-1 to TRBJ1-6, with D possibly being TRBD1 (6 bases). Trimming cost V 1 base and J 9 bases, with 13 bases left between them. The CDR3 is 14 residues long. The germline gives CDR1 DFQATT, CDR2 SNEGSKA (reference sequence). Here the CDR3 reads CSARVGGAGSPLHF. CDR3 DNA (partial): TGCAGTGCTAGAGTAGGGGGGGCAGGTTCACCC.

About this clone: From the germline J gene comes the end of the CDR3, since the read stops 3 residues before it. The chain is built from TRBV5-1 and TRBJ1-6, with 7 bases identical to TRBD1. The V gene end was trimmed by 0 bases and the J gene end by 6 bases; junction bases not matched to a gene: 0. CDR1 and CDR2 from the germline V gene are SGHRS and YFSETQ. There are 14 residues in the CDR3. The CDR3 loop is CASSLDRGNSPLHF. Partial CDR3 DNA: TGCGCCAGCAGCTTGGACAGGGGTAATTCACCC.

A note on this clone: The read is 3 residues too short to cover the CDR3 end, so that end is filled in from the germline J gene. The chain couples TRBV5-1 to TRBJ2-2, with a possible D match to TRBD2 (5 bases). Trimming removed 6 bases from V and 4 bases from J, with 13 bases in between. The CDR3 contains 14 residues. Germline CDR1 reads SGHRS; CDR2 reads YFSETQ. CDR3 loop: CASKGLAGTGELFF. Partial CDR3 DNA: TGCGCCAGCAAAGGGCTAGCCGGCACCGGGGAG.

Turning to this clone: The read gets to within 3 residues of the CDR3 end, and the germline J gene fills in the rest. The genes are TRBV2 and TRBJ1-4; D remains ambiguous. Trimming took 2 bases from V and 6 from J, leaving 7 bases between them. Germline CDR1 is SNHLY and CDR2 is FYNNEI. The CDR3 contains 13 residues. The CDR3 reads CASSELAHEKLFF. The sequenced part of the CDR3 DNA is TGTGCCAGCAGTGAATTGGCCCATGAAAAA.